This T cell receptor (beta chain) stems from a study of CXCR3-negative and CXCR3-positive naive CD8 T cells. Study at large: Every library held about 1.5 +/- 0.3 million TRB reads, and the total came to approximately 140 million.

Study conclusions and caveats: TRB CDR3s were more hydrophobic in CXCR3-positive than in CXCR3-negative naive cells.

CDR3 length: 16 residues. Germline V gene sequence: CDR1 MDHEN, CDR2 SYDVKM. Notes on this clonotype: Its antigen is unidentified.

UMI labels and 5' RACE were used to prepare the TRB cDNA libraries. TCRdb re-analyzed the 5' RACE reads; it lists each CDR3 protein once, without DNA. Its table lists around 84,000 distinct CDR3 sequences. The chain employs TRBV28 and TRBJ2-1; TCRdb calls TRBD2, which cannot be checked without DNA. The sample was naive CXCR3+ CD8+ T cells from blood. The subset here: CD45RO-CCR7+CD27+CD95- naive CD8+ T cells expressing CXCR3 (TNR3+). The clonotype was recovered from a human donor in good health. Some clones in this sample may be carry-over from other donors' samples. The CDR3 sequence is CASSPQGLAGNNEQFF.